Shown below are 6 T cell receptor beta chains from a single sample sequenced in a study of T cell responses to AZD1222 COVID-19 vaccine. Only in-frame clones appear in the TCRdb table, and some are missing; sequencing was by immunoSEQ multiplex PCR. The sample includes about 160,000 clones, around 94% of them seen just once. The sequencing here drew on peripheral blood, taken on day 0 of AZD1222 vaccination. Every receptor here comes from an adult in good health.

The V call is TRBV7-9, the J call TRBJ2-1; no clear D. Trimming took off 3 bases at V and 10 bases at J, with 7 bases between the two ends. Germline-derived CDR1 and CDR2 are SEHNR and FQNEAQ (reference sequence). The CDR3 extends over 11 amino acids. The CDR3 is CASSLMVEQFF. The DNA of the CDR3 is TGTGCCAGCAGCTTGATGGTCGAGCAGTTCTTC.

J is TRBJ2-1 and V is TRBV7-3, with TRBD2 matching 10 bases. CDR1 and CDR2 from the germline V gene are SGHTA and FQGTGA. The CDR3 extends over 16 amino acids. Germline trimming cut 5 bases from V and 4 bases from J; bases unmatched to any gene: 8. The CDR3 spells CASSDPSGRGYNEQFF. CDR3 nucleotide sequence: TGTGCCAGCAGCGACCCTAGCGGGAGAGGATACAATGAGCAGTTCTTC.

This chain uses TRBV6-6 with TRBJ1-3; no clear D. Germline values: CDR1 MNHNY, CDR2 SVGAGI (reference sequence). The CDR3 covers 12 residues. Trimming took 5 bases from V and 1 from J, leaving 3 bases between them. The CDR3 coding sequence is TGTGCCAGCAGTCCATCTGGAAACACCATATATTTT. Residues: CASSPSGNTIYF.

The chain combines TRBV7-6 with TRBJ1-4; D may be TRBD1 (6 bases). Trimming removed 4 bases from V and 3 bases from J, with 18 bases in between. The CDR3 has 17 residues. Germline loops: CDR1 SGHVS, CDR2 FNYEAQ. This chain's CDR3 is CASSSSGARKSNEKLFF. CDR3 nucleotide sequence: TGTGCCAGCAGCTCTTCGGGGGCCCGCAAATCTAATGAAAAACTGTTTTTT.

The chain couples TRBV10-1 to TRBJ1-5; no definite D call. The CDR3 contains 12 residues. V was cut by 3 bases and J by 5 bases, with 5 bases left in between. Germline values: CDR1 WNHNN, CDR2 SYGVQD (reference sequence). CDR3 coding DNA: TGCGCCAGCAGTGACGACTATCAGCCCCAGCATTTT. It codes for CASSDDYQPQHF.

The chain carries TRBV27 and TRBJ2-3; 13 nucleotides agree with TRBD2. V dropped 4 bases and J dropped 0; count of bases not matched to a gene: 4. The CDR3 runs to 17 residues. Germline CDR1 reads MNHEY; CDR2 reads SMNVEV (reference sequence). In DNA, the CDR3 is TGTGCCAGCAGTTCGACTAGCGGGGGGCGGAGCACAGATACGCAGTATTTT. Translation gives CASSSTSGGRSTDTQYF.